This T cell receptor (beta chain) was recorded in a study of early T cells in non-severe SARS-CoV-2 infection. Germline V lookup: CDR1 MNHEY, CDR2 SVGAGI. V lost 4 bases to trimming and J lost 3 bases, with 15 bases between them. The CDR3 extends over 15 amino acids. Individual cDNA molecules received unique molecular identifiers. MiXCR, run by TCRdb on the 5' RACE reads, gives a single entry per CDR3 protein. The table has tens of thousands of distinct CDR3 sequences, over 5% seen once. The V gene is TRBV6-5, the J gene TRBJ1-1; tentatively, D is TRBD1 (5 bases). This sequence was found in an adult who was a healthcare worker with PCR-confirmed SARS-CoV-2 infection or an uninfected control (not recorded which). Source material: whole blood. CDR3 protein: CASSSGGISDTEAFF. In nucleotides, the CDR3 is TGTGCCAGCAGTTCTGGGGGAATATCAGACACTGAAGCTTTCTTT.